This T cell receptor beta chain was retrieved from a study of OX40 agonist ivuxolimab in advanced cancers. Whole-study context: The mean age was approximately 60 years, ranging from roughly 23 to 79, with around four fifths of participants male.

It was autoimmune disease history or systemic immunosuppression that excluded patients. Findings and limits, study-wide: Partial responders treated at 0.1-3.0 mg/kg exhibited clonal expansion among the lowest measured. The mean number of expanded clones was higher in CD8+ T cells than in CD4+.

The CDR3 consists of 16 residues. The ends were cut back, 4 bases at V and 1 base at J, with 16 bases in the middle. Per the germline V gene, CDR1 is SGHRS and CDR2 is YFSETQ. Remarks on this clone: Its target is unknown.

Using immunoSEQ multiplex PCR, the repertoire was profiled, and TCRdb retains in-frame clones only, with some absent. The sample holds 50,000 to 65,000 clones, about 80% seen once. This specimen consisted of CD4+ or CD8+ T cells sorted from blood, obtained in a trial of the OX40 agonist ivuxolimab. V gene TRBV5-1 combines with J gene TRBJ2-3; maybe TRBD2 (6 bases). This sequence was found in an adult with an advanced solid tumor such as melanoma, head and neck, liver or kidney cancer. The CDR3 DNA sequence: TGCGCCAGCAGCCCGACGGGATTAGCGGGCACAGATACGCAGTATTTT. Translating gives CASSPTGLAGTDTQYF.